One sample yielded the 15 T cell receptor beta chains listed below, sequenced in a study of human T cells and chemical hapten exposure. TCRdb processed the RACE reads anew with MiXCR; each CDR3 protein has one entry. The sample consists of 75,000 to 90,000 distinct CDR3 sequences, more than 9% of them appearing once. Time point defined: patch test 2, 6 weeks after DPC sensitization. As to treatment: therapeutic diphenylcyclopropenone sensitization with weekly scalp DPC. This specimen consisted of whole blood, obtained in connection with sensitization to the hapten diphenylcyclopropenone (DPC). These TCRs come from a woman aged 45-65 years with alopecia areata. Some clones in this sample may be carry-over from other donors' samples.

This clonotype has at least ten counts. J is TRBJ1-3 and V is TRBV5-1; D is perhaps TRBD1 (6 bases). V lost 9 bases to trimming and J lost 0 bases, with 25 bases between them. CDR1 is SGHRS, CDR2 YFSETQ, per germline. The CDR3 loop spans 18 amino acids. The CDR3 loop is CATDEYRFQGYSGNTIYF. The DNA for the CDR3 is TGCGCCACCGACGAATACCGGTTCCAGGGGTACTCTGGAAACACCATATATTTT.

The V gene is TRBV7-8, the J gene TRBJ2-3; 14 bases are shared with TRBD2. The germline CDR1 and CDR2 sequences are SGHVS and FQNEAQ. The CDR3 is 23 amino acids. V lost 2 bases to trimming and J lost 0 bases; unmatched junction nucleotides: 19. The CDR3 nucleotides read TGTGCCAGCAGCTTACCCCGTAGAATACAGGGACTAGCGGGAGAGCCTAGCACAGATACGCAGTATTTT. This sequence encodes CASSLPRRIQGLAGEPSTDTQYF.

This clonotype was found many times. The chain has TRBV7-8 and TRBJ2-5; TRBD2 matches 11 bases. There are 17 residues in the CDR3. V was clipped by 2 bases and J by 4 bases; unmatched bases: 9. Germline V CDR1 and CDR2: SGHVS, FQNEAQ. The CDR3 coding sequence is TGTGCCAGCAGCTTATTAGCGGGAGGGACCTCTTTAGAGACCCAGTACTTC. It yields the protein CASSLLAGGTSLETQYF.

The chain combines TRBV12-3 or TRBV12-4 with TRBJ1-3; no clear D. This CDR3 comprises 12 residues. Deletions cut 5 bases from V and 4 bases from J, with 6 bases between. This CDR3 reads CASSPLGNTIYF. The CDR3 DNA reads as TGTGCCAGCAGTCCGTTGGGAAACACCATATATTTT.

At least ten counts were recorded for this clonotype. This chain connects TRBV29-1 to TRBJ2-7; D call uncertain. V was trimmed by 7 bases and J by 7 bases, leaving 11 bases between them. This CDR3 spans 10 amino acids. Germline CDR1 and CDR2: SQVTM and ANQGSEA. The CDR3 region is CSAGIEEQYF. The DNA for the CDR3 is TGCAGCGCTGGCATCGAGGAGCAGTACTTC.

The genes are TRBV7-9 and TRBJ2-5; TRBD1 might be the D (6 bases). V lost 6 bases and J 2 bases, leaving 13 bases between the germline ends. The germline gives CDR1 SEHNR, CDR2 FQNEAQ (reference sequence). There are 14 residues in the CDR3. The CDR3 nucleotides are TGTGCCAGCAGGCGGACGGACAGACAAGAGACCCAGTACTTC. This translates into CASRRTDRQETQYF. The complete variable domain, with remaining parts taken from reference TRBV7-9 and TRBJ2-5, reads DTGVSQNPRHKITKRGQNVTFRCDPISEHNRLYWYRQTLGQGPEFLTYFQNEAQLEKSRLLSDRFSAERPKGSFSTLEIQRTEQGDSAMYLCASRRTDRQETQYFGPGTRLLVL.

This clonotype was seen only a few times. The genes are TRBV21-1 and TRBJ2-5; the DNA was not compared with TRBD1, the D call given in the table. TRBV21-1 is a pseudogene locus. The CDR3 extends over 17 amino acids. The CDR3 reads CASSKYSVTEGPETQYF. DNA of the CDR3: TGTGCCAGCAGCAAATACTCGGTGACAGAAGGCCCAGAGACCCAGTACTTC.

There are a few counts of this clonotype. The CDR3 loop reads CASSLTGKNTEAFF. The CDR3 bases are TGTGCCAGCAGCTTGACCGGGAAGAACACTGAAGCTTTCTTT. This rearrangement joins TRBV7-9 to TRBJ1-1; the D is unclear. Trimming shortened V by 3 bases and J by 1 base, and 9 bases separated the two germline ends. Germline V gene lookup returns CDR1 SEHNR and CDR2 FQNEAQ (reference sequence). This CDR3 region has 14 residues. Full variable domain (rest looked up from reference TRBV7-9 and TRBJ1-1): DTGVSQNPRHKITKRGQNVTFRCDPISEHNRLYWYRQTLGQGPEFLTYFQNEAQLEKSRLLSDRFSAERPKGSFSTLEIQRTEQGDSAMYLCASSLTGKNTEAFFGQGTRLTVV.

This clonotype was detected a few times. The V gene is TRBV5-1, the J gene TRBJ2-2; D is undetermined. Germline V gives CDR1 SGHRS, CDR2 YFSETQ. The CDR3 is 16 residues long. Trimming took off 4 bases at V and 2 bases at J, with 15 bases between the two ends. CDR3 amino acids: CASSVESLQNTGELFF. The CDR3, as DNA: TGCGCCAGCAGCGTAGAATCCCTTCAAAACACCGGGGAGCTGTTTTTT.

This clonotype was seen a few times. The gene calls are TRBV11-1 and TRBJ1-1; D uncertain. CDR3 length: 13 amino acids. V lost 5 bases to trimming and J lost 0 bases, with 7 bases between them. Germline V gene data show CDR1 as SGHAT and CDR2 as FQDESV (reference sequence). CDR3 DNA sequence: TGTGCCAGCAGCGTCGAGTTGAACACTGAAGCTTTCTTT. Translation: CASSVELNTEAFF. Variable domain in full (rest from reference TRBV11-1 and TRBJ1-1): EAEVAQSPRYKITEKSQAVAFWCDPISGHATLYWYRQILGQGPELLVQFQDESVVDDSQLPKDRFSAERLKGVDSTLKIQPAELGDSAMYLCASSVELNTEAFFGQGTRLTVV.

This clonotype appeared a few times. The chain uses TRBV5-1 and TRBJ2-7; either TRBD1 or TRBD2 may supply D (5 bases each). V was cut by 0 bases and J by 2 bases, with 12 bases left in between. Germline V CDR1 and CDR2: SGHRS, YFSETQ. This CDR3 spans 15 amino acids. CDR3 coding DNA: TGCGCCAGCAGCTTGGCCTTAGGGACCACCTACGAGCAGTACTTC. Translating it yields CASSLALGTTYEQYF.

This clonotype has ten or more counts. CDR3 amino acids: CATKPEGSGANVLTF. The CDR3 nucleotides read TGTGCCACTAAGCCGGAGGGCTCTGGGGCCAACGTCCTGACTTTC. The chain joins TRBV19 to TRBJ2-6; a possible D gene is TRBD2 (6 bases). The CDR3 contains 15 residues. The germline V and J ends were trimmed by 10 bases and 0 bases, with 13 bases remaining between them. CDR1 is LNHDA and CDR2 is SQIVND in the germline V gene (reference sequence).

The rearrangement uses TRBV7-7 and TRBJ2-1, with D possibly TRBD2 on 5 matching bases. The CDR3 runs to 15 residues. V lost 0 bases, J lost 5 bases, and 11 bases lay in between. The germline CDR1 and CDR2 sequences are SSHAT and FNYEAQ (reference sequence). The CDR3 loop reads CASSLARDSHNEQFF. The CDR3 DNA reads TGTGCCAGCAGCTTAGCCCGGGATAGCCACAATGAGCAGTTCTTC.

The sample holds many counts of this clonotype. This chain uses TRBV4-3 with TRBJ1-3; D not resolved. The germline gives CDR1 LGHNA, CDR2 YSLEER. The length of the CDR3 is 14 residues. The ends were cut back, 5 bases at V and 0 bases at J, with 8 bases in the middle. The CDR3 nucleotides are TGCGCCAGCAGCGACGGACTCTCTGGAAACACCATATATTTT. It encodes CASSDGLSGNTIYF.

In its sample, this clonotype was seen many times. The chain combines TRBV2 with TRBJ2-7; no firm D call. This CDR3 spans 14 amino acids. Germline CDR1 reads SNHLY; CDR2 reads FYNNEI. Trimming left V 8 bases short and J 1 base short, with 15 bases between. The CDR3 DNA is TGTGCCAGCTCCAGTCAACAGACGTCCTACGAGCAGTACTTC. Translation: CASSSQQTSYEQYF. The full variable domain, in which reference TRBV2 and TRBJ2-7 provide the parts outside the CDR3, is EPEVTQTPSHQVTQMGQEVILRCVPISNHLYFYWYRQILGQKVEFLVSFYNNEISEKSEIFDDQFSVERPDGSNFTLKIRSTKLEDSAMYFCASSSQQTSYEQYFGPGTRLTVT.